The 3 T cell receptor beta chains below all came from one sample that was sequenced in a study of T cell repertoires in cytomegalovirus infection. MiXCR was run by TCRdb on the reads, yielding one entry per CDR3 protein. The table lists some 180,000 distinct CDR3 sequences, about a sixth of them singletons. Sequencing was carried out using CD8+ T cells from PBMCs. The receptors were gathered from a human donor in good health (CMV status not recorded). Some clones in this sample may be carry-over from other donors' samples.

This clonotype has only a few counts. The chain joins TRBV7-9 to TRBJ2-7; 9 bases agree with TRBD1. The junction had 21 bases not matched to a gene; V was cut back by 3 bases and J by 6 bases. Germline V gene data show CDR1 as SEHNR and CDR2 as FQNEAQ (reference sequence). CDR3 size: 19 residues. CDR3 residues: CASSFPKQGAHQKRGEQYF. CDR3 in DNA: TGTGCCAGCAGCTTCCCAAAACAGGGGGCCCACCAGAAAAGGGGCGAGCAGTACTTC.

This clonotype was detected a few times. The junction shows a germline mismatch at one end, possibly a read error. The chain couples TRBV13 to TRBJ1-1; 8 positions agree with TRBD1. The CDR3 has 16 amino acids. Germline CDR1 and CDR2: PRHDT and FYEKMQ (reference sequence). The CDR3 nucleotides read TGTGCCAGCAGCATAGGACAGGGTATGGTGGGCACTGAAGCTTTCTTT. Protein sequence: CASSIGQGMVGTEAFF.

CDR3 protein: CASRSMRVDIQYF. CDR3 in DNA: TGTGCCAGCCGGAGCATGAGGGTGGACATTCAGTACTTC. The chain joins TRBV2 to TRBJ2-4; maybe TRBD2 (5 bases). The CDR3 has 13 residues. Trimming shortened V by 8 bases and J by 8 bases, and 16 bases separated the two germline ends. Germline V CDR1 and CDR2: SNHLY, FYNNEI.